This T cell receptor (beta chain) was documented in a study of T cell responses to AZD1222 COVID-19 vaccine. Germline V gives CDR1 SGDLS, CDR2 YYNGEE. The CDR3 loop spans 14 amino acids. Trimming left V 0 bases short and J 5 bases short, with 11 bases between. General study results and limits: With two AZD1222 doses given, Spike-specific TCR breadth and depth both rose. Spike-wide coverage was observed for vaccine-associated CD4 TCRs, with dominant responses at 160-218 and 743-854. Repertoire sampling occurred only after the peak T cell response.

Sequencing used immunoSEQ multiplex PCR; TCRdb keeps in-frame clones, though not all of them. Of about 100,000 clones in the sample, roughly 90% were seen once. For this clone: Its antigen remains unknown.

The chain recombines TRBV9 with TRBJ1-1; D is ambiguous. Here the sequenced sample was peripheral blood, taken on day 0 of AZD1222 vaccination. The origin of this receptor is an adult in good health. CDR3 region: CASSVGDIDTEAFF. The CDR3 DNA reads as TGTGCCAGCAGCGTAGGCGACATAGATACTGAAGCTTTCTTT.